This TCR beta chain stems from a study of blood T cell repertoires in COVID-19. TCRdb's table, derived via immunoSEQ multiplex PCR, lists solely in-frame clones and lacks some. The profile shows 350,000 to 400,000 clones, 88% of them singletons. This clone occurred once. Participants had their cohort set by participant-reported clinical history. This TCR came from a woman in her twenties or thirties with acute COVID-19. Material: PBMCs or T cells enriched from blood (not recorded which).

The CDR3 nucleotides read TGCGCCAGCAAACGAGAGAGGTCCGGGGGTGAAGCTTTCTTT. Translating gives CASKRERSGGEAFF. The chain carries TRBV5-1 and TRBJ1-1; D may be TRBD1 (5 bases). The CDR3 runs to 14 residues. The germline V gene encodes CDR1 SGHRS and CDR2 YFSETQ. V lost 6 bases and J lost 7, with 19 bases in between.